The entry below describes one T cell receptor beta chain. The protocol was immunoSEQ multiplex PCR, while the TCRdb copy is restricted to in-frame clones and leaves out a portion. The sample carries nearly 250,000 clones, about 80% recorded once. This CDR3 has 12 residues. The junction had 6 bases not matched to a gene; V was cut back by 4 bases and J by 11 bases. CDR1 and CDR2 from the germline V gene are LGHDT and YNNKEL (reference sequence). The sample originates from a study of blood T cell repertoires in COVID-19. For the study at large: Sample material is recorded as cDNA or gDNA derived from T cells, B-cell-depleted T cells, or PBMCs.

This sequence joins TRBV3-1 (or the pseudogene TRBV3-2) and TRBJ1-1, with TRBD1 matching over 8 bases. The TCR was taken from a woman older than 75 with acute or convalescent COVID-19. Sequencing was carried out using peripheral blood. The chain's CDR3 is CASSPQGGDAFF. CDR3 sequence (DNA): TGTGCCAGCAGCCCACAGGGGGGAGATGCTTTCTTT.